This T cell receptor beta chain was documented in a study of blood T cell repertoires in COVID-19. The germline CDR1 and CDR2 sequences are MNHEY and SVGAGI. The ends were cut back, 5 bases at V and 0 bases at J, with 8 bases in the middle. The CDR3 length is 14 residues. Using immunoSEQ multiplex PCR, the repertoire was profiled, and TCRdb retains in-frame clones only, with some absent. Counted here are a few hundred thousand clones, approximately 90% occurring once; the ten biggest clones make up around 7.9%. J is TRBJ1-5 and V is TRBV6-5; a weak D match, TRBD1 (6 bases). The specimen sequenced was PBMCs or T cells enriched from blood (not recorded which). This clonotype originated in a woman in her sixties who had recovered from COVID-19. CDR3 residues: CASSRQDSNQPQHF. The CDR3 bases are TGTGCCAGCAGTCGACAGGATAGCAATCAGCCCCAGCATTTT.